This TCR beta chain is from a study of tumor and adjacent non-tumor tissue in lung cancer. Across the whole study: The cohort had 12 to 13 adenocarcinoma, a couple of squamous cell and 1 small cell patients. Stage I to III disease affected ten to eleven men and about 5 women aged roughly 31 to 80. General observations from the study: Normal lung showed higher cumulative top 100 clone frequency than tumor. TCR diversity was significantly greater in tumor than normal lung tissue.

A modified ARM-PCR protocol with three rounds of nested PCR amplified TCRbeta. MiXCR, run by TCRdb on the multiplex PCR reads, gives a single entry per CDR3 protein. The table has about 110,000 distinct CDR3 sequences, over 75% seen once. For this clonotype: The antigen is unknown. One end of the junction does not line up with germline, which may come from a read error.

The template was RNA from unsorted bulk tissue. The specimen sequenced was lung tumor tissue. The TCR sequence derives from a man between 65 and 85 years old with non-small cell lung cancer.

The CDR3 loop is CASSLEQFYGYIF. The CDR3 nucleotides are TGCGCCAGCAGCCTGGAACAATTCTATGGCTATATCTTC. This chain uses TRBV5-1 with TRBJ1-2; the D is unclear. The CDR3 totals 13 residues. The germline CDR1 and CDR2 sequences are SGHRS and YFSETQ. Drawing the rest from reference TRBV5-1 and TRBJ1-2, the complete variable domain is KAGVTQTPRYLIKTRGQQVTLSCSPISGHRSVSWYQQTPGQGLQFLFEYFSETQRNKGNFPGRFSGRQFSNSRSEMNVSTLELGDSALYLCASSLEQFYGYIFGSGTRLTVV.